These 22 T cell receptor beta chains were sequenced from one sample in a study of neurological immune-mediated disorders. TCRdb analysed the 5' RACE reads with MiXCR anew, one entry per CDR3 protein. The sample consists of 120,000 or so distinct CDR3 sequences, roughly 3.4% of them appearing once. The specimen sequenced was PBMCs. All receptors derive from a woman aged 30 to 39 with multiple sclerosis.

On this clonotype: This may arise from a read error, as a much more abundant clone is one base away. The CDR3 here is CASSVPFSGAKVLTF. The CDR3 region has the DNA TGTGCCAGCAGCGTGCCGTTCTCTGGGGCCAAAGTCCTGACTTTC. The J gene is TRBJ2-6, the V gene TRBV3-1; a weak D match, TRBD1 (5 bases). CDR1 LGHDT and CDR2 YNNKEL come from the germline V gene (reference sequence). The CDR3 is made up of 15 amino acids.

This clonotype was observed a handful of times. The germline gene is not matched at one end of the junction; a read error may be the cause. In DNA form, the CDR3 reads TGTGCCAGCTTTGGGTATGGCAAAAAAATTCAGTACTTC. Its translation: CASFGYGKKIQYF. The V gene is TRBV28, the J gene TRBJ2-4; D gene ambiguous. This CDR3 is built from 13 residues. Germline CDR1 reads MDHEN; CDR2 reads SYDVKM.

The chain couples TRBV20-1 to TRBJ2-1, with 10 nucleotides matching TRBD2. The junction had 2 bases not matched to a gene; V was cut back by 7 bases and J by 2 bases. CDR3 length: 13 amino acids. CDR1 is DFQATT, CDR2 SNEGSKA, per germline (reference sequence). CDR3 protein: CSGSGRAYNEQFF. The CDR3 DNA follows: TGCAGTGGGAGCGGGAGGGCCTACAATGAGCAGTTCTTC.

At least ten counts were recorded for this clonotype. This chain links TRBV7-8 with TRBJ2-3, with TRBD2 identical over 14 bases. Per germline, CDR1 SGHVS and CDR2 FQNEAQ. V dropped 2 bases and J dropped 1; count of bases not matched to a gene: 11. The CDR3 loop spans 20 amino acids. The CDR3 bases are TGTGCCAGCAGCTTATACCCCGGGACTAGCGGGGGAGCGGGCACAGATACGCAGTATTTT. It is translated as CASSLYPGTSGGAGTDTQYF.

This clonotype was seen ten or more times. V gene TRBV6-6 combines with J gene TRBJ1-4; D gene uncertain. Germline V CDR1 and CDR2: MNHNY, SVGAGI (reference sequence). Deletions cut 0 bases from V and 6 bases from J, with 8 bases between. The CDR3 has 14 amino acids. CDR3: CASSYSKEDEKLFF. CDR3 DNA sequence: TGTGCCAGCAGTTACTCGAAGGAGGATGAAAAACTGTTTTTT.

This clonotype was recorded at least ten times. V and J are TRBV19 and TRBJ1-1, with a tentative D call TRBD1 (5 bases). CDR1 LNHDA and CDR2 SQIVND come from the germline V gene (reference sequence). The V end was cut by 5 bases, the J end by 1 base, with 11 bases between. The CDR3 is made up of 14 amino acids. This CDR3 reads CASSRTTANTEAFF. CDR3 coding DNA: TGTGCCAGTAGTCGTACGACAGCGAACACTGAAGCTTTCTTT.

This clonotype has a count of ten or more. The CDR3 coding sequence is TGTGCCAGCAGTCTTACAGGGACCGGGGAGCTGTTTTTT. Its protein is CASSLTGTGELFF. V gene TRBV27 combines with J gene TRBJ2-2; possible D gene TRBD1, 6 bases. The V gene lost 5 bases and the J gene lost 5 bases, with 9 bases spanning the gap. Germline V gene sequence: CDR1 MNHEY, CDR2 SMNVEV (reference sequence). The CDR3 is 13 amino acids.

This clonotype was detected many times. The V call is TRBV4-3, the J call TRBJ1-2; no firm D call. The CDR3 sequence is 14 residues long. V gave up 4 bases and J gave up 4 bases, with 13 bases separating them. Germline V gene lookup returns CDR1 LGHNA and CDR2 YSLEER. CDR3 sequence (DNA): TGCGCCAGCAGCCTTCTGGGAGATAGCTATGGCTACACCTTC. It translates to CASSLLGDSYGYTF.

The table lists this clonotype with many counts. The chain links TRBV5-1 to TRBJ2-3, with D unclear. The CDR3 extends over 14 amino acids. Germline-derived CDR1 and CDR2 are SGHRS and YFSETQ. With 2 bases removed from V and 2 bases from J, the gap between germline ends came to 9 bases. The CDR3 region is CASSFLGYTDTQYF. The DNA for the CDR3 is TGCGCCAGCAGCTTCTTAGGGTACACAGATACGCAGTATTTT.

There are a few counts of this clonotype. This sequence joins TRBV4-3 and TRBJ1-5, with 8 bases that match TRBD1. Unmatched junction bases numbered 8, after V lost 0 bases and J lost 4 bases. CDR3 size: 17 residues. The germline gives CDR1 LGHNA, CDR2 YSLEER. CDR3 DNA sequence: TGCGCCAGCAGCCAAGACTGGAGCAGGGGGCCAAATCAGCCCCAGCATTTT. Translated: CASSQDWSRGPNQPQHF.

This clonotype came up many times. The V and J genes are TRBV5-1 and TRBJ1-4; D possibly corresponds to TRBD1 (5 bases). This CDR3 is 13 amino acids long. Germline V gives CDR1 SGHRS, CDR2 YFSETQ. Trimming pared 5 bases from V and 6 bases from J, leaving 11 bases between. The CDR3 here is CASRGDSDEKLFF. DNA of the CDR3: TGCGCCAGCAGGGGTGACAGCGATGAAAAACTGTTTTTT.

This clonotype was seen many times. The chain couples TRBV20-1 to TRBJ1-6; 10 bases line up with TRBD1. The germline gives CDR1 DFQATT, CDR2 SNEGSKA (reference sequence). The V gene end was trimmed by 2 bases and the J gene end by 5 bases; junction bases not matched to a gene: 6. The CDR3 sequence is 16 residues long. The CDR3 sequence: CSARLLGTGDNSPLHF. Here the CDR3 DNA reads TGCAGTGCTAGACTACTAGGGACAGGGGATAATTCACCCCTCCACTTT.

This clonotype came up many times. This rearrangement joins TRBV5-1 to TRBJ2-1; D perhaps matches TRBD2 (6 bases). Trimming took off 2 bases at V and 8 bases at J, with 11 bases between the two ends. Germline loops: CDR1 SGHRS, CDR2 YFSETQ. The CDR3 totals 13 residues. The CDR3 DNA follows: TGCGCCAGCAGCTTCGGAGGGAGAGATGAGCAGTTCTTC. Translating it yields CASSFGGRDEQFF.

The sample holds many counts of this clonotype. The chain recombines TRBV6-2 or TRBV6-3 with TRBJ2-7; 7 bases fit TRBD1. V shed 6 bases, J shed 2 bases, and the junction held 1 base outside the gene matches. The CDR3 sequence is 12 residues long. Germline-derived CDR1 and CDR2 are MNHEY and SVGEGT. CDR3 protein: CASRTGTYEQYF. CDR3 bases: TGTGCCAGCAGGACAGGGACCTACGAGCAGTACTTC.

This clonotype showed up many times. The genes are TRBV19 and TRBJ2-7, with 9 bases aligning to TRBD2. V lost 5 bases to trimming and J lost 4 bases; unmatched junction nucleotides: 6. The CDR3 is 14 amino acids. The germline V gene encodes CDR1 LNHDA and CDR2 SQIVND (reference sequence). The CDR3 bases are TGTGCCAGTAGTTGGACTAGCGAGAGTTACGAGCAGTACTTC. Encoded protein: CASSWTSESYEQYF.

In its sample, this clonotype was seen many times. The CDR3 nucleotides read TGTGCCAGCAGCTTGGGTGGCCGAGGCAAGTATGGCTACACCTTC. It specifies CASSLGGRGKYGYTF. V usage is TRBV5-5 and J usage is TRBJ1-2; D remains unclear. The V end was cut by 0 bases, the J end by 5 bases, with 14 bases between. CDR3 length: 15 residues. The germline V gene encodes CDR1 SGHKS and CDR2 YYEKEE (reference sequence).

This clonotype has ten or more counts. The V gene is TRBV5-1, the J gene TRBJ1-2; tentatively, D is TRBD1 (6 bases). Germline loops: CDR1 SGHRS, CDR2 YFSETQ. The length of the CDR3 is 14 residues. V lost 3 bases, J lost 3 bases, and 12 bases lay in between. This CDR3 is CASSWTWTDYGYTF. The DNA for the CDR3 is TGCGCCAGCAGCTGGACTTGGACAGACTATGGCTACACCTTC. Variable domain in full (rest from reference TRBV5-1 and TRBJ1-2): KAGVTQTPRYLIKTRGQQVTLSCSPISGHRSVSWYQQTPGQGLQFLFEYFSETQRNKGNFPGRFSGRQFSNSRSEMNVSTLELGDSALYLCASSWTWTDYGYTFGSGTRLTVV.

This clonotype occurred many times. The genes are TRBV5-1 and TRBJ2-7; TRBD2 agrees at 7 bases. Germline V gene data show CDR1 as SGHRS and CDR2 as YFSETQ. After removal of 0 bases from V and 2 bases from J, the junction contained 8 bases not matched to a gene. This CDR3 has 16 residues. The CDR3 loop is CASSLVEASGAYEQYF. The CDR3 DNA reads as TGCGCCAGCAGCTTGGTGGAGGCTAGCGGTGCCTACGAGCAGTACTTC. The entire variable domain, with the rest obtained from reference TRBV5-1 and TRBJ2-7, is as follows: KAGVTQTPRYLIKTRGQQVTLSCSPISGHRSVSWYQQTPGQGLQFLFEYFSETQRNKGNFPGRFSGRQFSNSRSEMNVSTLELGDSALYLCASSLVEASGAYEQYFGPGTRLTVT.

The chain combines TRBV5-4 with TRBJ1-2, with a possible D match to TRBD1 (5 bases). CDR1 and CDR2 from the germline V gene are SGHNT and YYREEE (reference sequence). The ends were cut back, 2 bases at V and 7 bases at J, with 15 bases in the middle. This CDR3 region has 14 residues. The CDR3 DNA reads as TGTGCCAGCAGCTTCCTCGGGGCCCCTCTTGGCTACACCTTC. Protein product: CASSFLGAPLGYTF.

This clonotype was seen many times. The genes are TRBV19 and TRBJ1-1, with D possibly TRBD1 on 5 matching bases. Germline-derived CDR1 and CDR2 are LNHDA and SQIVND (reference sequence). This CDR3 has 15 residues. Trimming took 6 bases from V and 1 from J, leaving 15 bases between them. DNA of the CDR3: TGTGCCAGTAGCCCTCAAGGACACGCGAACACTGAAGCTTTCTTT. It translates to CASSPQGHANTEAFF.

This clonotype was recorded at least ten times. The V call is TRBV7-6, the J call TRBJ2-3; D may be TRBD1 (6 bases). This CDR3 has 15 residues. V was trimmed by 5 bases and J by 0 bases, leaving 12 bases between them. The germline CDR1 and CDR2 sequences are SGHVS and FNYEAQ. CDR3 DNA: TGTGCCAGCAGCGTACAGGGACAAAGCACAGATACGCAGTATTTT. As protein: CASSVQGQSTDTQYF.

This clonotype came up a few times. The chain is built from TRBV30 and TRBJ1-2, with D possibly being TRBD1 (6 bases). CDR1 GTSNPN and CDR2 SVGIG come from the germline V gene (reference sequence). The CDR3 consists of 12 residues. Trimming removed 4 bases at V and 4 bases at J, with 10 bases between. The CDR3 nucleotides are TGTGCCTGGACCGGGACAAGCTATGGCTACACCTTC. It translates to CAWTGTSYGYTF. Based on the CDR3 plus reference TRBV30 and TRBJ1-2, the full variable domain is SQTIHQWPATLVQPVGSPLSLECTVEGTSNPNLYWYRQAAGRGLQLLFYSVGIGQISSEVPQNLSASRPQDRQFILSSKKLLLSDSGFYLCAWTGTSYGYTFGSGTRLTVV.